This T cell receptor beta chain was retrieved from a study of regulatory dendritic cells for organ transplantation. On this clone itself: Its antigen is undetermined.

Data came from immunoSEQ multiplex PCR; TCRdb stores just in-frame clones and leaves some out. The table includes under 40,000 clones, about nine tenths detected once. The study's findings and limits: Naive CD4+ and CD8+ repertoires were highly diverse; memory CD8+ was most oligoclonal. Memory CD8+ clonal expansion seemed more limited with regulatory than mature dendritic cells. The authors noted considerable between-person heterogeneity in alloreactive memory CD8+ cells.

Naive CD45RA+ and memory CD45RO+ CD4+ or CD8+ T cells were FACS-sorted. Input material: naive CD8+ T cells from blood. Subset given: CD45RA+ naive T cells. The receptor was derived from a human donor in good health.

The DNA for the CDR3 is TGTGCCAGCAGCACCCGCCCCACTGAGCGGACCTACGAGCAGTACTTC. Protein product: CASSTRPTERTYEQYF. The rearrangement uses TRBV7-8 and TRBJ2-7; TRBD2 might be the D (5 bases). Trimming removed 5 bases at V and 2 bases at J, with 19 bases between. The CDR3 runs to 16 residues. In germline, CDR1 is SGHVS, CDR2 FQNEAQ.